This record looks at one TCR beta chain sequence and its context. The antigen is undetermined. These data come from a study of CD8 T cells in ankylosing spondylitis. Study conclusions and caveats: Reportedly, matched ankylosing spondylitis synovial fluid was significantly enriched for disease-linked clones. A TCR beta motif made of several highly homologous variants seemed typical of ankylosing spondylitis blood.

By quantitative 5'-RACE with molecular barcodes, the TCR beta libraries were made. TCRdb called the 5' RACE reads again in MiXCR, with one record for every CDR3 protein. The sample holds 250,000 or so distinct CDR3 sequences, 15% to 20% seen once. Germline V lookup: CDR1 MNHEY, CDR2 SVGEGT. V lost 6 bases to trimming and J lost 3 bases, with 6 bases between them. This CDR3 has 11 amino acids. The chain employs TRBV6-2 or TRBV6-3 and TRBJ2-7; D gene unclear. The specimen sequenced was blood, either unsorted or a sorted T cell fraction (not recorded which). This TCR derives from a male donor with ankylosing spondylitis or in good health (not recorded which). The CDR3 region has the DNA TGTGCCAGCAGCCGCGACTACGAGCAGTACTTC. Residues: CASSRDYEQYF.